The subject of this entry is one T cell receptor beta chain. Its antigen remains unidentified. No qualities accompany the bases; no much larger clone lies one base away. CD8 naive samples were CD45RO-negative cells positively selected for CCR7, giving a CD45RA+CCR7+ population that excluded TemRA cells. Healthy HIV-negative adults with no recently reported acute infections or vaccinations were included as donors. All donors were Caucasian adults living in Nashville, Tennessee, USA. After blood collection by leukapheresis, PBMCs were isolated using Ficoll-Histopaque density gradient centrifugation and then cryopreserved in the vapor phase of liquid nitrogen. Analytical flow cytometry was used to check the purity and quantity of every magnetically sorted T cell population. Genomic DNA was isolated from each sorted fraction and quantified by UV absorbance on a Nanodrop 2000c. This entry belongs to a study of shared clonotypes between healthy human individuals (dated by TCRdb to the early 2020s). Context from the whole study: A few men and a couple of women, aged 18 to 49 years, made up the cohort. For each donor, CD4 naive and CD4 memory were each given three plates, CD8 naive was given two plates, and CD8 memory was given one plate. To estimate repertoire size and how much clonotypes are shared between individuals, the study performed deep sequencing of blood TCR repertoires from a few healthy adults. Different laboratories and diverse techniques were used to prepare libraries and sequence TCR repertoires, to increase sequencing depth and limit assay-specific biases. Per donor, leukapheresis produced somewhere between about 0.9 and 9.5 billion PBMCs. Paper-wide results and their limitations: Pairwise subsampling indicated that sequencing depth was expected to affect the degree of clonotype sharing among donors. Because the study included a small number of donors, the genetic and exposure-history diversity represented was limited. Higher generation probabilities were observed for clonotypes shared by all four sorted-subset donors than for non-shared clonotypes. Larger estimated clonotype richness was generally found for naive subsets than for memory subsets. Incomplete sequencing was indicated by rarefaction of sorted-subset datasets, despite the large sequencing depth. Sharing across four donors was observed for around 5% of naive CD4, under 4% of naive CD8, around 2.5% of memory CD4, and roughly 0.4% of memory CD8 clonotypes. Only blood was sampled, and tissue TCR repertoires likely differ from those in blood.

Its CDR3 holds 14 amino acids, cysteine through phenylalanine. Only the CDR3 region is kept as DNA, spanning 42 bases read in frame from base 1. In the germline V gene (reference sequence), CDR1 corresponds to MNHEY and CDR2 to SMNVEV. V loses 6 bases of germline sequence and J loses 0 bases, and the interval between the two ends is 12 bases. TCR CDR3 regions were amplified from genomic DNA by multiplex PCR using the deep immunoSEQ assay. Extracted genomic DNA from each cell subset was spread evenly across all wells of several immunoSEQ 96-well plates, with each plate serving as a replicate. Each replicate PCR for sorted subsets received 200 ng genomic DNA, equal to about 30,000 T cell genomes. The purified libraries were quantified using a Qubit 3.0 fluorometer, sized with a Bioanalyzer 2100, and then quantified again using the KAPA Library Quantification kit. Each immunoSEQ 96-well plate was sequenced on its own single-read 150-cycle Illumina NextSeq 550 flow cell. The study's own analysis went as follows. The immunoSEQ output contained only junctional sequences without quality scores, so filtering could not match that applied to full-length reads. Sequences were annotated with PyIR, a Python wrapper for IgBLAST v1.9, and V/J genes and CDR3 were assigned using IMGT germline references. Any read was removed if the V/J assignment was weak (E-value above 1e-6), the CDR3 was missing, or the read contained stop codons, out-of-frame junctions, or ambiguous translated residues. V3J clonotypes were defined as sequences sharing the same inferred V gene, J gene, and CDR3 amino acid sequence. To compute the percentage overlap between repertoires, the number of shared unique clonotypes was divided by the size of the smaller repertoire. Richness of each repertoire was evaluated using RTK rarefaction, the Chao1 estimator, and Recon v2.1 estimates of unobserved clonotypes. For all TCRbeta clonotypes obtained by the gDNA method from a few donors, generation probabilities were computed with OLGA. TCRdb took over this immuneACCESS table, retaining in-frame rearrangements with V and J assigned. Such tables are incomplete; in checked studies, under half of the missing clones stem from an unresolved V gene, and the remainder is unexplained. That table is the source of V, J and clone size, and D and trimming were worked out from the DNA. Recorded for this sample are 1.5 million to 2.5 million clones; roughly 94% of them occurred a single time. Less than 1.5% of the sample goes to the ten largest clones.

The chain is made from TRBV27 and TRBJ2-7, with a tentative D gene TRBD1 over 5 matching bases. This clonotype was sampled from a man between 18 and 35 years old in good health. Sequenced: naive CD8+ T cells sorted from blood. Explained via the paper, the cell subset or site label denotes: CD45RA+CCR7+. The nucleotides are TGTGCCAGCAGCCCTGGACATAGCTCCTACGAGCAGTACTTC. Its coded protein is CASSPGHSSYEQYF.